This T cell receptor beta chain was profiled in a study of T cells after yellow fever vaccination. Study overall: Each low-cell-number fraction was prepared by means of SMART-Seq v4 Ultra Low Input.

The CDR3 is 15 residues long. Trimming took off 4 bases at V and 9 bases at J, with 19 bases between the two ends. From germline, CDR1 is SGHTA and CDR2 FQGNSA. Template-switching 5'RACE yielded the TCR cDNA; a universal primer site and UMIs were added in the process. MiXCR, applied by TCRdb to the 5' RACE reads, yields one record per CDR3 protein. The data show about 130,000 distinct CDR3 sequences, about 7% seen once. At least ten counts were recorded for this clonotype. Its antigen is currently unknown. Points from the study as a whole: In FACS-sorted repertoires, abundant clonotypes from the bulk population could appear as contaminants.

The source was CD4+ T cells sorted from PBMCs, collected 10 days after the yellow fever booster vaccination. V gene TRBV7-2 combines with J gene TRBJ2-4, with D tentatively TRBD1 (6 bases). The receptor was isolated from a young man who received the YFV17D yellow fever vaccine. The CDR3 loop is CASSSLQGTLGIQYF. The CDR3 DNA follows: TGTGCCAGCAGCTCACTCCAGGGGACCCTAGGCATTCAGTACTTC. Full variable domain (remainder filled in from reference TRBV7-2 and TRBJ2-4): GAGVSQSPSNKVTEKGKDVELRCDPISGHTALYWYRQSLGQGLEFLIYFQGNSAPDKSGLPSDRFSAERTGGSVSTLTIQRTQQEDSAVYLCASSSLQGTLGIQYFGAGTRLSVL.